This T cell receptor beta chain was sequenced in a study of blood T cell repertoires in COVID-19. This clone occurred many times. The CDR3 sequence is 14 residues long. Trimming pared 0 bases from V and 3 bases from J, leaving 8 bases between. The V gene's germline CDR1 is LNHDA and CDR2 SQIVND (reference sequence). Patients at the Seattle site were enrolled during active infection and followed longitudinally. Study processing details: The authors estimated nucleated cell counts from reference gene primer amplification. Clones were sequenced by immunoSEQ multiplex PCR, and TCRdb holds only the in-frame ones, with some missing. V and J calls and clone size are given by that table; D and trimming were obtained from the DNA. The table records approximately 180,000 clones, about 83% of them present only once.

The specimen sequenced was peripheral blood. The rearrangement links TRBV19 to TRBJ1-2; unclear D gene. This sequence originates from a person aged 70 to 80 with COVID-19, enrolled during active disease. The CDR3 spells CASSIDPDYYGYTF. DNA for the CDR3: TGTGCCAGTAGTATAGATCCAGACTACTATGGCTACACCTTC.